A single sample gave rise to the 2 T cell receptor beta chains below, sequenced in a study of cytomegalovirus exposure and HLA in healthy donors (dated by TCRdb to the late 2010s). The library was prepared using the immunoSEQ multiplex PCR assay. The multiplex PCR relied on a mix of 60 forward primers for TCR Vbeta segments and 13 reverse primers for TCR Jbeta segments. In TCRdb, the immuneACCESS table is reduced to in-frame sequences with V and J assigned. These tables do not hold every clone; where another copy was compared, an unresolved V gene accounts for under half, and the others remain unexplained. This sample lists 100,000 to 150,000 clones; about 78% were detected once. Together, the top ten hold less than 5% of the sample. Sequenced input: PBMCs. These receptors all come from a man aged 25 to 40 in good health and CMV-seronegative.

The V gene is TRBV4-2, the J gene TRBJ1-2; D uncertain. This CDR3 region has 14 residues. Germline V gene lookup returns CDR1 LGHNA and CDR2 YNFKEQ. The V gene lost 1 base and the J gene lost 1 base, with 7 bases spanning the gap. Here the CDR3 DNA reads TGTGCCAGCAGCCAAGTGGCGGGTAACTATGGCTACACCTTC. Its translation is CASSQVAGNYGYTF.

The genes are TRBV15 and TRBJ2-7; 7 bases are a match to TRBD1. This CDR3 contains 15 residues. Per germline, CDR1 LNHNV and CDR2 YYDKDF (reference sequence). Germline trimming cut 4 bases from V and 7 bases from J; bases unmatched to any gene: 13. The CDR3 DNA is TGTGCCACCAGCACTTACAGGGGAAGCGTCGGGGAGCAGTACTTC. Translated: CATSTYRGSVGEQYF.